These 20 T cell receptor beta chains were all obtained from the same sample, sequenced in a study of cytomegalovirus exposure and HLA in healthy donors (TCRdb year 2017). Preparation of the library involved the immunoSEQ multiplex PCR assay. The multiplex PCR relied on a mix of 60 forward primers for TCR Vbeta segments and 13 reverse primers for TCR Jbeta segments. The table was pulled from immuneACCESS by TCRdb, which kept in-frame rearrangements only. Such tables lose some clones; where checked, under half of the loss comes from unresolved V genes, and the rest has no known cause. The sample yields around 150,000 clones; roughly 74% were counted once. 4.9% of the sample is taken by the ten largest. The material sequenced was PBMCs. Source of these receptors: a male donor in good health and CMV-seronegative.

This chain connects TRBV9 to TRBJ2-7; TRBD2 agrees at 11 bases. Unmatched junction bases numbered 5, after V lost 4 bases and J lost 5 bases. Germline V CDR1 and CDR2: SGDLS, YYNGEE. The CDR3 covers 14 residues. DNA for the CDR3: TGTGCCAGCAGCTTTAGCGGGAGGGCCGACGAGCAGTACTTC. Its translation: CASSFSGRADEQYF.

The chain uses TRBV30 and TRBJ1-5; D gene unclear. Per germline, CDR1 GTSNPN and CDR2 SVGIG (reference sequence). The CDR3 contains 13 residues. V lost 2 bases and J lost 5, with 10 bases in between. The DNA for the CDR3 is TGTGCCTGGAGTCTGGCCGGGGATCAGCCCCAGCATTTT. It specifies CAWSLAGDQPQHF.

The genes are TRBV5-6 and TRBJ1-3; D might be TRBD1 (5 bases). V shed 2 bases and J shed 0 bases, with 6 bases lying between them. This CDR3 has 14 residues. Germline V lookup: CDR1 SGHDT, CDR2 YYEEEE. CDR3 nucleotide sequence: TGTGCCAGCAGCTTAGGGGTCTCTGGAAACACCATATATTTT. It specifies CASSLGVSGNTIYF.

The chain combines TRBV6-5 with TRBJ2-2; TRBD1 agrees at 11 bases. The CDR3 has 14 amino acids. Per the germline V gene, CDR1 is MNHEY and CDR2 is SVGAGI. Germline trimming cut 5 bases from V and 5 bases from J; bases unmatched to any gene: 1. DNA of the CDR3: TGTGCCAGCAGTGGACAGGGGGCTACCGGGGAGCTGTTTTTT. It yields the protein CASSGQGATGELFF.

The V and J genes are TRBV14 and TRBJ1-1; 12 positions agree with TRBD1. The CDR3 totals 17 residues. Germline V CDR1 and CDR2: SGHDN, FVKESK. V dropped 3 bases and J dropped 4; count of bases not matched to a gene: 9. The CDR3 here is CASSQKWGQGASTEAFF. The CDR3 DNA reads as TGTGCCAGCAGCCAGAAGTGGGGACAGGGGGCTAGCACTGAAGCTTTCTTT.

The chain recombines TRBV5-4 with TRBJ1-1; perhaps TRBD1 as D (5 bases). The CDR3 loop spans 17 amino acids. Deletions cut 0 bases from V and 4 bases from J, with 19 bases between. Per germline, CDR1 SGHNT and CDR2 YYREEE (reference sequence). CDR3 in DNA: TGTGCCAGCAGCTTGGACGGAGGGGTGATTCGAAGCACTGAAGCTTTCTTT. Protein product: CASSLDGGVIRSTEAFF.

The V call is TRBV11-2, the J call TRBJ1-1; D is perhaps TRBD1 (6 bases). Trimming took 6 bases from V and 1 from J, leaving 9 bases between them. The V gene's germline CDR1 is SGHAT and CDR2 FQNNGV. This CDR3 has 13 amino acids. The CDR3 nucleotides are TGTGCCAGCAGAGAGACAGGGAACACTGAAGCTTTCTTT. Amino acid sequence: CASRETGNTEAFF.

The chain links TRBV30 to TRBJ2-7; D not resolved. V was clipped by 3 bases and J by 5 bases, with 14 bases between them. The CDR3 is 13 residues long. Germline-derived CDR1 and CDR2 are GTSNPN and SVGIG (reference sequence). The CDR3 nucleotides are TGTGCCTGGAGGACTCCCAAAGTCCACGAGCAGTACTTC. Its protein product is CAWRTPKVHEQYF.

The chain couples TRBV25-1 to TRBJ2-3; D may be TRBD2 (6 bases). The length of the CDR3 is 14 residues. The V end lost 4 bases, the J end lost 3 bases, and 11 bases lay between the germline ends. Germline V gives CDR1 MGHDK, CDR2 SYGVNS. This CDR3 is CASSVGGGTDTQYF. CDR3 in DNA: TGTGCCAGCAGTGTAGGTGGGGGGACAGATACGCAGTATTTT.

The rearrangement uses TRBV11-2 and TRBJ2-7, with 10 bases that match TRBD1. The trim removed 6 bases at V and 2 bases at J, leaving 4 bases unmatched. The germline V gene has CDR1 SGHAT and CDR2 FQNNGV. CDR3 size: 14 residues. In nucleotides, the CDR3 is TGTGCCAGCAGTACCGGGACAGGGGCCTACGAGCAGTACTTC. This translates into CASSTGTGAYEQYF.

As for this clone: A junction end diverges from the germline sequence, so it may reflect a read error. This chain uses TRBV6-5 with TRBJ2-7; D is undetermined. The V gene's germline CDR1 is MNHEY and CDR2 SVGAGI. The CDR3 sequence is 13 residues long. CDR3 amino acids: CASKKGATYEQHF. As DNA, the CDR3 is TGTGCCAGCAAAAAAGGAGCGACCTACGAGCAGCACTTC.

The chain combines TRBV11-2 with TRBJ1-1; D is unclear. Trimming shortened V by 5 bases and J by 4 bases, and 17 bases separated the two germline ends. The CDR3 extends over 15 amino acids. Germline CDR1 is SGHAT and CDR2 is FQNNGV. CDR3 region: CASSLWGGRSTEAFF. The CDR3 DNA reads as TGTGCCAGCAGCCTCTGGGGAGGCCGGAGCACTGAAGCTTTCTTT.

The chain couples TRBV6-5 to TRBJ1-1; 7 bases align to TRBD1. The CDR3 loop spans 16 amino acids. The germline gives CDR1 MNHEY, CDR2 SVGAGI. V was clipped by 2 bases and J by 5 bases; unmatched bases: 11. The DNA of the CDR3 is TGTGCCAGCAGTTACGCCTCCGAGACAGGGACAACTGAAGCTTTCTTT. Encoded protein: CASSYASETGTTEAFF.

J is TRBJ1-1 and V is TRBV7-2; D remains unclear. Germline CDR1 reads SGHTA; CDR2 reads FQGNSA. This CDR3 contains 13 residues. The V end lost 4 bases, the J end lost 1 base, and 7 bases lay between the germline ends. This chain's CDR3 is CASSYGENTEAFF. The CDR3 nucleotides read TGTGCCAGCAGCTACGGGGAGAACACTGAAGCTTTCTTT.

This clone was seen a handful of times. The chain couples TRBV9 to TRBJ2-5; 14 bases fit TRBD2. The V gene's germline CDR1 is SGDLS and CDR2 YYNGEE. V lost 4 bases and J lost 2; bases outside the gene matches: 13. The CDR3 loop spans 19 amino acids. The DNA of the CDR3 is TGTGCCAGCAGCCTCCTGACCCCGGGACTAGCGGGGGTTCAAGAGACCCAGTACTTC. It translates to CASSLLTPGLAGVQETQYF. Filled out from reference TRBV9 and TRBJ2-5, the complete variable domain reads DSGVTQTPKHLITATGQRVTLRCSPRSGDLSVYWYQQSLDQGLQFLIQYYNGEERAKGNILERFSAQQFPDLHSELNLSSLELGDSALYFCASSLLTPGLAGVQETQYFGPGTRLLVL.

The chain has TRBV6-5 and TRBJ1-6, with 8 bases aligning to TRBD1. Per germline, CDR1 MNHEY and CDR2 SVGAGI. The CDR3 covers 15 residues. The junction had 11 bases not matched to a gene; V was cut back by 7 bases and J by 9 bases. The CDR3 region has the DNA TGTGCCAGCACCTTCCAGGACAGGGAGGGTTCACCCCTCCACTTT. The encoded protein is CASTFQDREGSPLHF.

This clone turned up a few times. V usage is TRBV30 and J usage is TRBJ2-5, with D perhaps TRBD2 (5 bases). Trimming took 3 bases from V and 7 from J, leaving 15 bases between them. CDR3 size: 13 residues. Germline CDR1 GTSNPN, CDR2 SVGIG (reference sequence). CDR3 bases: TGTGCCTGGAGAAGCACTAGATCCGGGACCCAGTACTTC. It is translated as CAWRSTRSGTQYF.

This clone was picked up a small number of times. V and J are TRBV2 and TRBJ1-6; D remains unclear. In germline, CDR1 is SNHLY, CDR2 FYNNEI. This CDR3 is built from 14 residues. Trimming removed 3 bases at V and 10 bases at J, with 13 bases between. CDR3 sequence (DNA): TGTGCCAGCAGTGAGCCGGAAGGGAGCTCACCCCTCCACTTT. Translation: CASSEPEGSSPLHF. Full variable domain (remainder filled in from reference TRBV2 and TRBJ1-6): EPEVTQTPSHQVTQMGQEVILRCVPISNHLYFYWYRQILGQKVEFLVSFYNNEISEKSEIFDDQFSVERPDGSNFTLKIRSTKLEDSAMYFCASSEPEGSSPLHFGNGTRLTVT.

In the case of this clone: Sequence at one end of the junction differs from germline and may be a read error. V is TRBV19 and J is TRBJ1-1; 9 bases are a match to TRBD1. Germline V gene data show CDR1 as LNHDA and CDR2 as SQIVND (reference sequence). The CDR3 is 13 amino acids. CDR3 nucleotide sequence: TGTGCCAGTAGTATATTACAGGGGGCTGAAACTTTCTTT. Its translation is CASSILQGAETFF.

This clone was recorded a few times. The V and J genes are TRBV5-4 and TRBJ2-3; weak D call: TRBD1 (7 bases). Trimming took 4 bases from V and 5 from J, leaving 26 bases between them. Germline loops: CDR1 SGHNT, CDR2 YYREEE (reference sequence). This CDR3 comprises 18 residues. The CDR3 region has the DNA TGTGCCAGCAGCGGCGGGACAGCTCAAAGACCAGTTGGAGATACGCAGTATTTT. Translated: CASSGGTAQRPVGDTQYF.